This T cell receptor beta chain was sequenced during a study of cytomegalovirus exposure and HLA in healthy donors. Study-level findings and limits: As was reported, the classifier diagnosed cytomegalovirus status with high specificity and sensitivity. The investigators catalogued 164 TCR beta chains as cytomegalovirus-associated. According to a subsequent analysis, TCR clusters from the first cohort were inclined to appear together in the roughly 120 validation repertoires.

Some clones are missing from TCRdb's copy, which holds only in-frame ones; the method was immunoSEQ multiplex PCR. This table holds about 130,000 clones, 85% to 95% found once. Trimming took 0 bases from V and 4 from J, leaving 9 bases between them. Germline loops: CDR1 MNHEY, CDR2 SVGAGI. This CDR3 comprises 14 residues. About this clone itself: Its target is not known.

The donors were in the roughly 110-subject validation cohort; that cohort was separate from the roughly 620-subject first cohort. The chain recombines TRBV6-5 with TRBJ1-1; the D is unclear. The specimen sequenced was PBMCs. The source of this sequence is a woman younger than 30 in good health and CMV-seronegative. The CDR3, as DNA: TGTGCCAGCAGTTACTCGTCCGGTAGCACTGAAGCTTTCTTT. It is translated as CASSYSSGSTEAFF.